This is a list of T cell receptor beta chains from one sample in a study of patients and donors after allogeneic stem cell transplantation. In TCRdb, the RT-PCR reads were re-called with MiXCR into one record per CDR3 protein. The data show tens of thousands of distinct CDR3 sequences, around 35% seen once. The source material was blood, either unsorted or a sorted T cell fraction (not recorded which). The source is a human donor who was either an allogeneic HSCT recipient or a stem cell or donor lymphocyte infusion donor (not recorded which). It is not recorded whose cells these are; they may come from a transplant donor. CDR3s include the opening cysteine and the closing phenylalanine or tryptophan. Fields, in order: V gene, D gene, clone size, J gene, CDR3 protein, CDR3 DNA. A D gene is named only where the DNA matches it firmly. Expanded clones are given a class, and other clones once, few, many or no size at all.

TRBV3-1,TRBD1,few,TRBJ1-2,CASSPATGGSSGYTF,TGTGCCAGCAGCCCAGCGACAGGGGGAAGTTCTGGCTACACCTTC
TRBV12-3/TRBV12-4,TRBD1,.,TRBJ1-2,CASTGTGVTYGYTF,TGTGCCAGCACAGGGACAGGCGTAACCTATGGCTACACCTTC
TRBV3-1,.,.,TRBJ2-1,CASSQDPSGTYNEQFF,TGTGCCAGCAGCCAAGATCCCAGCGGAACCTACAATGAGCAGTTCTTC
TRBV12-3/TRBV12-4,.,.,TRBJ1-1,CASSSGMDTEAFF,TGTGCCAGCAGTTCAGGGATGGACACTGAAGCTTTCTTT
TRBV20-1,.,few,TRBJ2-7,CSARGGSQFNYEQYF,TGCAGTGCTAGGGGTGGCAGCCAATTCAACTACGAGCAGTACTTC
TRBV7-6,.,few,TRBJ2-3,CASSFQGTTDTQYF,TGTGCCAGCAGCTTTCAGGGGACCACAGATACGCAGTATTTT
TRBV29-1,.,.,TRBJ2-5,CSVERFSETQYF,TGCAGCGTTGAAAGATTTTCGGAGACCCAGTACTTC
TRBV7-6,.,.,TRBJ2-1,CASSLDKSSYNEQFF,TGTGCCAGCAGCTTAGATAAGAGCTCCTACAATGAGCAGTTCTTC
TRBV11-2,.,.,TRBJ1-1,CASSSHRVTTEAFF,TGTGCCAGCAGCTCCCACAGGGTGACGACTGAAGCTTTCTTT
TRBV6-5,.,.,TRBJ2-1,CASSSRLQGPQFF,TGTGCCAGCAGTTCACGACTACAGGGCCCGCAGTTCTTC
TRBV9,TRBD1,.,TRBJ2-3,CASSTRGRRFPDTQYF,TGTGCCAGCAGCACCAGGGGGCGCCGGTTTCCAGATACGCAGTATTTT
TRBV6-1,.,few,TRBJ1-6,CASIRAGYNSPLHF,TGTGCCAGCATTAGGGCCGGTTATAATTCACCCCTCCACTTT
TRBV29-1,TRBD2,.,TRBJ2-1,CSVVAAGDNEQFF,TGCAGCGTTGTGGCAGCGGGGGACAATGAGCAGTTCTTC
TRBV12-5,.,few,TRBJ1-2,CASGLVPPEGFWGYTF,TGTGCTAGTGGTTTGGTCCCCCCCGAGGGCTTTTGGGGCTACACCTTC
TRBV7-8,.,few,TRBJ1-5,CASSLASQPQHF,TGTGCCAGCAGCTTAGCTTCTCAGCCCCAGCATTTT
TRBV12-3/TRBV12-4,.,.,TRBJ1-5,CASSLGTQPQHF,TGTGCCAGCAGTTTAGGGACTCAGCCCCAGCATTTT
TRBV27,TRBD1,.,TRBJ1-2,CASSLRPTGAIDGYTF,TGTGCCAGCAGTTTAAGGCCGACAGGGGCTATTGACGGCTACACCTTC
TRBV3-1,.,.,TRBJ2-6,CASSLLGTGANVLTF,TGTGCCAGCAGCCTTCTGGGGACTGGGGCCAACGTCCTGACTTTC
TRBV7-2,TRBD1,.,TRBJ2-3,CASSLGDRVNTQYF,TGTGCCAGCAGCTTAGGGGACAGGGTTAATACGCAGTATTTT
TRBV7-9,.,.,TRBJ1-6,CASSLEGGGSPLHF,TGTGCCAGCAGCTTAGAGGGGGGCGGCTCACCCCTCCACTTT
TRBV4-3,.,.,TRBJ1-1,CASSPDSDTEAFF,TGCGCCAGCAGCCCGGACAGTGACACTGAAGCTTTCTTT
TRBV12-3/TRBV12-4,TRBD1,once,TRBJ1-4,CASSLGTGEKLFF,TGTGCCAGCAGTTTAGGGACAGGGGAAAAACTGTTTTTT
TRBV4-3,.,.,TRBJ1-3,CASSQVNLAASGNTIYF,TGCGCCAGCAGCCAAGTTAATCTCGCGGCCTCTGGAAACACCATATATTTT
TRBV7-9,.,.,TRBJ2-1,CASSYRYPEQFF,TGTGCCAGCAGTTACCGTTACCCCGAGCAGTTCTTC
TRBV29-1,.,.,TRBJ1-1,CSVRIGLMNTEAFF,TGCAGCGTCCGTATAGGGCTCATGAACACTGAAGCTTTCTTT
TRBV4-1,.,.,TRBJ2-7,CASSQALYIYEQYF,TGCGCCAGCAGCCAAGCCCTCTACATCTACGAGCAGTACTTC
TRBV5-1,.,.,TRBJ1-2,CASSLDRVPSNYGYTF,TGCGCCAGCAGCTTGGACAGGGTCCCGTCTAACTATGGCTACACCTTC
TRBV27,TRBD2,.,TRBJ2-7,CASRGLAGTYEQYF,TGTGCCAGCCGGGGACTAGCGGGAACCTACGAGCAGTACTTC
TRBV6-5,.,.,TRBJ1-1,CASSQGGGAEAFF,TGTGCCAGCAGCCAAGGAGGCGGGGCTGAAGCTTTCTTT
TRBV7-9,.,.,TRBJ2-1,CASRKLRGVSPSYNEQFF,TGTGCCAGCAGGAAACTACGAGGAGTTAGCCCTTCCTACAATGAGCAGTTCTTC
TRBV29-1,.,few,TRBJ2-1,CSGRNGKQGIREQFF,TGCAGCGGTAGAAACGGGAAGCAGGGGATTCGGGAGCAGTTCTTC
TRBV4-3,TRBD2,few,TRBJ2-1,CASSQDHTSGDYNEQFF,TGCGCCAGCAGCCAAGATCACACTAGCGGGGATTACAATGAGCAGTTCTTC
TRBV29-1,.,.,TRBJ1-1,CSVEDIMNTEAFF,TGCAGCGTTGAAGACATTATGAACACTGAAGCTTTCTTT
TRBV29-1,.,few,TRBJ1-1,CSAKAGPEAFF,TGCAGCGCAAAAGCCGGGCCTGAAGCTTTCTTT
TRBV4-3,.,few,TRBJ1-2,CASSQGLAQANYGYTF,TGCGCCAGCAGCCAGGGACTCGCCCAGGCAAACTATGGCTACACCTTC
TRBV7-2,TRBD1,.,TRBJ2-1,CASSPGQGQPNNEQFF,TGTGCCAGCAGCCCTGGACAGGGCCAACCTAACAATGAGCAGTTCTTC
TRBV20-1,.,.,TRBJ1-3,CSARDDSRHTIYF,TGCAGTGCTAGAGATGACTCCCGGCACACCATATATTTT
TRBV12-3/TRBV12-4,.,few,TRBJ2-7,CASSLAGIYEQYF,TGTGCCAGCAGTTTAGCCGGCATCTACGAGCAGTACTTC
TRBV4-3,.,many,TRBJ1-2,CASSQERGSNYGYTF,TGCGCCAGCAGCCAAGAACGGGGATCTAACTATGGCTACACCTTC
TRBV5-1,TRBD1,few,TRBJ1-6,CASSLDGQGSALSPLHF,TGCGCCAGCAGCTTGGACGGACAGGGGAGTGCCCTTTCACCCCTCCACTTT
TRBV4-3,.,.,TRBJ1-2,CASSQDSTGTPDYGYTF,TGCGCCAGCAGCCAAGATAGCACGGGGACCCCCGACTATGGCTACACCTTC
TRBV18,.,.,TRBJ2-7,CASSPFGSDYEQYF,TGTGCCAGCTCACCATTCGGCAGTGACTACGAGCAGTACTTC
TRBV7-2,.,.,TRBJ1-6,CASSFGGYNSPLHF,TGTGCCAGCAGCTTCGGCGGGTATAATTCACCCCTCCACTTT
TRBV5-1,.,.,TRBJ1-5,CASRGGTNQPQHF,TGCGCCAGCAGAGGGGGAACTAATCAGCCCCAGCATTTT
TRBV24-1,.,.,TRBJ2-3,CATSDLPTDTQYF,TGTGCCACCAGTGATTTGCCCACAGATACGCAGTATTTT
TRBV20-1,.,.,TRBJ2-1,CSAQISSYNEQFF,TGCAGTGCACAGATTTCCAGTTACAATGAGCAGTTCTTC
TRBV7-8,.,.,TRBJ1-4,CASSLRDPRLDEKLFF,TGTGCCAGCAGCTTAAGGGATCCTAGGTTAGATGAAAAACTGTTTTTT
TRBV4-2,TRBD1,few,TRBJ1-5,CASSPTGTVAPQHF,TGTGCCAGCAGTCCGACAGGGACGGTTGCGCCCCAGCATTTT
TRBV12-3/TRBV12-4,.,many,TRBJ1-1,CASRTTRNTEAFF,TGTGCCAGCAGGACGACAAGGAACACTGAAGCTTTCTTT
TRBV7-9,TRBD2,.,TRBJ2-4,CASSLWETSGSNIAKNIQYF,TGTGCCAGCAGCTTATGGGAGACTAGCGGGAGTAACATCGCCAAAAACATTCAGTACTTC
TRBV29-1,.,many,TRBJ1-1,CSARTPEGTEAFF,TGCAGCGCCCGGACTCCCGAGGGTACTGAAGCTTTCTTT
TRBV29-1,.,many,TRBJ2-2,CSVEKRGNHTGELFF,TGCAGCGTTGAGAAACGGGGAAACCACACCGGGGAGCTGTTTTTT
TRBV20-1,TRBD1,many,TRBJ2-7,CSARDAGTGEGEQYF,TGCAGTGCTAGAGATGCCGGGACAGGGGAGGGCGAGCAGTACTTC
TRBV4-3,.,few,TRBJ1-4,CASSQEAGGDEKLFF,TGCGCCAGCAGCCAAGAGGCTGGGGGTGATGAAAAACTGTTTTTT
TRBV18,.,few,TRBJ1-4,CASSPGRSRGNEKLFF,TGTGCCAGCTCACCGGGGAGGTCCCGGGGCAATGAAAAACTGTTTTTT
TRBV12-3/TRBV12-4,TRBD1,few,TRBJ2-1,CASSPTGVNEQFF,TGTGCCAGCAGTCCGACAGGGGTAAATGAGCAGTTCTTC
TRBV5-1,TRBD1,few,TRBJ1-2,CASSTGTDGYTF,TGCGCCAGCAGCACCGGGACAGATGGCTACACCTTC
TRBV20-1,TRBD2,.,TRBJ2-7,CSWTGQGTSGSSYEQYF,TGCAGTTGGACAGGACAGGGCACTAGCGGGAGTTCCTACGAGCAGTACTTC
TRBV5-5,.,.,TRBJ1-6,CASTTLGSPLHF,TGTGCCAGCACCACCCTGGGATCACCCCTCCACTTT
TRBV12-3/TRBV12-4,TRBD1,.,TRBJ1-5,CASGQGGEQPQHF,TGTGCCAGCGGACAGGGAGGGGAGCAGCCCCAGCATTTT